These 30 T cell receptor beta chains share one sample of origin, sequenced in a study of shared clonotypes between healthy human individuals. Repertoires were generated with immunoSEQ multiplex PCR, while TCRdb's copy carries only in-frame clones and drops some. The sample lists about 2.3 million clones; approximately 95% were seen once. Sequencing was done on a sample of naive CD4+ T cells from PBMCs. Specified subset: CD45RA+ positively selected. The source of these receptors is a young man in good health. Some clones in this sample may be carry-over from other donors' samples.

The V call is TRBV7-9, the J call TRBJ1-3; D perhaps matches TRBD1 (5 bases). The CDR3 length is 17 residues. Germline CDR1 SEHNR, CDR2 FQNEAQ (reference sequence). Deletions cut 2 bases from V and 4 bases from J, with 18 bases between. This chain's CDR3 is CASSLIMTWTNGNTIYF. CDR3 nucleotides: TGTGCCAGCAGCTTAATTATGACTTGGACAAACGGAAACACCATATATTTT.

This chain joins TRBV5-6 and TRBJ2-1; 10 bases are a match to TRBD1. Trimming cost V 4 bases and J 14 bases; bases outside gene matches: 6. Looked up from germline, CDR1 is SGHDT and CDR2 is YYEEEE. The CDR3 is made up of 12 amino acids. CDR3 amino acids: CASSRDRGREFF. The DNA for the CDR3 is TGTGCCAGCAGCAGGGACAGGGGTAGGGAGTTCTTC.

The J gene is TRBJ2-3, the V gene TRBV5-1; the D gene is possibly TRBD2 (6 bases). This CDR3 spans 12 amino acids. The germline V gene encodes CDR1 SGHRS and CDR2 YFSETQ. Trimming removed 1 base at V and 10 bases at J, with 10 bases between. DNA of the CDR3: TGCGCCAGCAGCTTGAACCCGGGAGCGCAGTATTTT. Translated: CASSLNPGAQYF.

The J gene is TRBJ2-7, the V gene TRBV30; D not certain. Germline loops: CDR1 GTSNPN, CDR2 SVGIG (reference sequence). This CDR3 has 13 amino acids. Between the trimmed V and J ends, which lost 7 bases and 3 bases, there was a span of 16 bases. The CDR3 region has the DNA TGTGCCTTCCTGGGTTGGGCCCGCTACGAGCAGTACTTC. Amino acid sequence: CAFLGWARYEQYF.

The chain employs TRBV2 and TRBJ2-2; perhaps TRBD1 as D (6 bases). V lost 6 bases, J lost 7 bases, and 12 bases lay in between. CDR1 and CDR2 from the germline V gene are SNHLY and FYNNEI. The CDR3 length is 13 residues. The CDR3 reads CASRGTGNGELFF. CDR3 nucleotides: TGTGCCAGCAGGGGTACAGGGAACGGGGAGCTGTTTTTT.

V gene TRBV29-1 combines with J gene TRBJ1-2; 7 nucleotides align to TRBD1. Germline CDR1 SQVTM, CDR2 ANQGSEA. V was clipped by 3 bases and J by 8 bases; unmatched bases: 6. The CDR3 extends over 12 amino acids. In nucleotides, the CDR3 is TGCAGCGTTGATAGACAGGGTCAGGGCTACACCTTC. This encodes CSVDRQGQGYTF.

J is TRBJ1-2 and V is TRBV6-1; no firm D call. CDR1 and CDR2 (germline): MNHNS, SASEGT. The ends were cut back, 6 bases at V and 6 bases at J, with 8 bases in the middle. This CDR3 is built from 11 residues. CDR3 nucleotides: TGTGCCAGCAGAGACATTCATGGCTACACCTTC. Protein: CASRDIHGYTF.

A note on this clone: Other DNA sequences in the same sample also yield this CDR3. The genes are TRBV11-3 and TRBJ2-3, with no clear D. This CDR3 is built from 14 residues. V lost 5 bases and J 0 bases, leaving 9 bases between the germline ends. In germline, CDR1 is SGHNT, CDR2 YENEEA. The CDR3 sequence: CASSPGLSTDTQYF. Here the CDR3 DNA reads TGTGCCAGCAGCCCGGGCCTTAGCACAGATACGCAGTATTTT.

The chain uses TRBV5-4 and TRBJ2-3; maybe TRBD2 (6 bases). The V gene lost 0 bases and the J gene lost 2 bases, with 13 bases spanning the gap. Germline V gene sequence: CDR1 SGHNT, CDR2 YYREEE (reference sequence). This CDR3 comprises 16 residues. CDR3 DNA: TGTGCCAGCAGCTTGGGGCAGCGGGTTCCCACAGATACGCAGTATTTT. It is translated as CASSLGQRVPTDTQYF.

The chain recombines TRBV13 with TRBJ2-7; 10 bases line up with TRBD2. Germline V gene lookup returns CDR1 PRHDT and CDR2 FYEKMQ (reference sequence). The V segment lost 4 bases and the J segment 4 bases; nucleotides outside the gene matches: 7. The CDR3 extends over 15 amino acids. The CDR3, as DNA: TGTGCCAGCAGCTACGGTAGCGGGAGGCGGTACGAGCAGTACTTC. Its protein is CASSYGSGRRYEQYF.

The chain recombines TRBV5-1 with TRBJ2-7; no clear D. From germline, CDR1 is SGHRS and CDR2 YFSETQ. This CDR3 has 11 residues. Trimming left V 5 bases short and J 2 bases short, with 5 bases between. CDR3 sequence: CASRTAYEQYF. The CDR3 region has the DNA TGCGCCAGCAGGACGGCCTACGAGCAGTACTTC.

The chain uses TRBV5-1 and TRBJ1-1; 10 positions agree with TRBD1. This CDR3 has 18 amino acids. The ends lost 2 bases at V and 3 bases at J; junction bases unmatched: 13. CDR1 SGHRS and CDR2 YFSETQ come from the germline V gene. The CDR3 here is CASSLRPPGQGKYTEAFF. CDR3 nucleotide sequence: TGCGCCAGCAGCTTAAGGCCGCCGGGACAGGGGAAGTACACTGAAGCTTTCTTT.

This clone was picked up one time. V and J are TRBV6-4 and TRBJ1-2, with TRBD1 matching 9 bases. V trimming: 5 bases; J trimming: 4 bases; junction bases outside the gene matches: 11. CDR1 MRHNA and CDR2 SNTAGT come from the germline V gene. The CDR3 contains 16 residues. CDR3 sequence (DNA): TGTGCCAGCAGTCCAAGTCCCGGGACAGGGAGCTATGGCTACACCTTC. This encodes CASSPSPGTGSYGYTF.

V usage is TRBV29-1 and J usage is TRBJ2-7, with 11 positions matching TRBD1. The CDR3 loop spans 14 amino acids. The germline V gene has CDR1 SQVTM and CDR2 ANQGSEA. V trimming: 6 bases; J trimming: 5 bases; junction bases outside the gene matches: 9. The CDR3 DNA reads TGCAGCGTGGAGGACAGGGGGCGAATTAACGAGCAGTACTTC. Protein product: CSVEDRGRINEQYF.

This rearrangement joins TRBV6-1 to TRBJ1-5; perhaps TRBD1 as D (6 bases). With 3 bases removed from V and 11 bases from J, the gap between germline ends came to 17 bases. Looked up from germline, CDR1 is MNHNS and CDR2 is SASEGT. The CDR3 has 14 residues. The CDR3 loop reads CASSDEGGGMAQHF. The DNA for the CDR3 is TGTGCCAGCAGTGATGAGGGGGGGGGTATGGCCCAGCATTTT.

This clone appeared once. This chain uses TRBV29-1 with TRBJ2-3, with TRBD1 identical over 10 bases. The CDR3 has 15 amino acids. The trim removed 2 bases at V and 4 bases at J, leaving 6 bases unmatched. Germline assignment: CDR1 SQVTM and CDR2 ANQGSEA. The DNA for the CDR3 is TGCAGCGTTGAACCGGTGGGGACAGGGGCAGATACGCAGTATTTT. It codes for CSVEPVGTGADTQYF.

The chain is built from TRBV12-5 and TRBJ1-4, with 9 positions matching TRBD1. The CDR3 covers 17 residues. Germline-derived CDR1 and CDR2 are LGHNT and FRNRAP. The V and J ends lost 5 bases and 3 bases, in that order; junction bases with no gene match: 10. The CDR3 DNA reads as TGTGCTAGTGGTAAGGGCCCGGGACAGGGTTCTAATGAAAAACTGTTTTTT. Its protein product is CASGKGPGQGSNEKLFF.

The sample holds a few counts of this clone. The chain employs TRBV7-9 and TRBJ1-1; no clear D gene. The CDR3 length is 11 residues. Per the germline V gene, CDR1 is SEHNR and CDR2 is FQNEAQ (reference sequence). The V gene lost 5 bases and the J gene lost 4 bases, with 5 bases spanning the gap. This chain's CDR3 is CASSIRTEAFF. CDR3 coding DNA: TGTGCCAGCAGCATCCGCACTGAAGCTTTCTTT.

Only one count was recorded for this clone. The CDR3, as DNA: TGTGCCAGCAGTGAAGCGCCCAGGGCCTCCTACGAGCAGTACTTC. Encoded protein: CASSEAPRASYEQYF. The V and J genes are TRBV6-1 and TRBJ2-7; a weak D match, TRBD1 (5 bases). The CDR3 is made up of 15 amino acids. Trimming cost V 0 bases and J 0 bases, with 9 bases left between them. Germline V CDR1 and CDR2: MNHNS, SASEGT.

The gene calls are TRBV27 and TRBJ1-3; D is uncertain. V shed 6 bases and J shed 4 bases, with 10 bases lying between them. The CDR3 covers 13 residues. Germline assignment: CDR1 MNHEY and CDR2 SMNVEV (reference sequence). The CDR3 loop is CASSPIGGNTIYF. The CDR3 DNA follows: TGTGCCAGCAGCCCCATAGGAGGAAACACCATATATTTT.

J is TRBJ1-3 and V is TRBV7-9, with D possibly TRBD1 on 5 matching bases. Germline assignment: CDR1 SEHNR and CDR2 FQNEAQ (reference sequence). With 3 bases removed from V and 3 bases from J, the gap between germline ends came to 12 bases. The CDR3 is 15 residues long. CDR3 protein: CASSFYQGDGNTIYF. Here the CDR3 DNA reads TGTGCCAGCAGCTTTTATCAGGGCGATGGAAACACCATATATTTT.

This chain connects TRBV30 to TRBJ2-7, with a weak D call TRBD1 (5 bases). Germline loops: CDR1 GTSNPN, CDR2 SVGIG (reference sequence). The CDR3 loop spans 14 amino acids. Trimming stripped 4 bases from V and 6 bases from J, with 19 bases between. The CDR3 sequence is CAWNRGLTRVEQYF. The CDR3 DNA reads TGTGCCTGGAATAGGGGCCTGACTCGTGTCGAGCAGTACTTC.

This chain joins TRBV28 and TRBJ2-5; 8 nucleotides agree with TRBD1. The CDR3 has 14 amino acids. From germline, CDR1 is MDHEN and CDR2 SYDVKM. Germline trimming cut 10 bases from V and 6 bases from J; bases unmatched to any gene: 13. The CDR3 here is CATKERTGIQTQYF. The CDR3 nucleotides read TGTGCCACCAAAGAAAGGACAGGGATCCAGACCCAGTACTTC.

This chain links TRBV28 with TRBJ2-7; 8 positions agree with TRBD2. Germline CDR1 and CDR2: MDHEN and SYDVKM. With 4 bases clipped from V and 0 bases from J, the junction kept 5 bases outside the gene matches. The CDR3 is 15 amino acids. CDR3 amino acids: CASSSRLASSYEQYF. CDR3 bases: TGTGCCAGCAGTTCCAGACTAGCGAGCTCCTACGAGCAGTACTTC.

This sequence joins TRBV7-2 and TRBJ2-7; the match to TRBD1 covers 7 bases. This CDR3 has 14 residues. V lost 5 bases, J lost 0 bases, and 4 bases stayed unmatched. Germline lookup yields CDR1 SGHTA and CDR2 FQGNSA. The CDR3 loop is CASSLDRNSYEQYF. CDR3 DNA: TGTGCCAGCAGCCTGGACAGGAACTCCTACGAGCAGTACTTC.

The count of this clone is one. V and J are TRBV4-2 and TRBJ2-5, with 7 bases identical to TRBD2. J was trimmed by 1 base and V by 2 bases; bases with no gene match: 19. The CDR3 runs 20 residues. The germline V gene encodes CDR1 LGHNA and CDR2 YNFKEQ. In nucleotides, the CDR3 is TGTGCCAGCAGCCAAATCCCCGGCGCGGAGTGGGGGGGTACCCAAGAGACCCAGTACTTC. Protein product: CASSQIPGAEWGGTQETQYF.

The CDR3 DNA follows: TGTGCCAGCAGCCCCGCCCCCCGGGAACAGGCTGAAGCTTTCTTT. Translation gives CASSPAPREQAEAFF. The chain is built from TRBV5-6 and TRBJ1-1; a possible D gene is TRBD1 (5 bases). Germline CDR1 SGHDT, CDR2 YYEEEE. CDR3 length equals 15 residues. V lost 4 bases, J lost 6 bases, and 19 bases lay in between.

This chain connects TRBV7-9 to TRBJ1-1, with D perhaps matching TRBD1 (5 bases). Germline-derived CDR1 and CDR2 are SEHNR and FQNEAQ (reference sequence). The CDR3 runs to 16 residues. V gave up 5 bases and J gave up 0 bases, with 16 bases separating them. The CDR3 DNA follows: TGTGCCAGCAGCCTGAGTGACAGTAGTTTGAACACTGAAGCTTTCTTT. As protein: CASSLSDSSLNTEAFF.

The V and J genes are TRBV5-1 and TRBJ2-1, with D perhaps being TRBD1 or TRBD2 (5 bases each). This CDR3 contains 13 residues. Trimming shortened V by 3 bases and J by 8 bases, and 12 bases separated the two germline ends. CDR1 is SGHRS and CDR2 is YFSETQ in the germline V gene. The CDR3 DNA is TGCGCCAGCAGCTGGGACCCCAACGATGAGCAGTTCTTC. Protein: CASSWDPNDEQFF.

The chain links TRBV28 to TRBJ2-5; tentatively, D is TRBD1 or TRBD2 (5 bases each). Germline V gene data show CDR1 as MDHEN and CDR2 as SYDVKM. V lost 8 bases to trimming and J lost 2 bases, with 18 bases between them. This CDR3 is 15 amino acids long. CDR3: CASGNTGTMQETQYF. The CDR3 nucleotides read TGTGCCAGCGGAAATACCGGGACGATGCAAGAGACCCAGTACTTC.